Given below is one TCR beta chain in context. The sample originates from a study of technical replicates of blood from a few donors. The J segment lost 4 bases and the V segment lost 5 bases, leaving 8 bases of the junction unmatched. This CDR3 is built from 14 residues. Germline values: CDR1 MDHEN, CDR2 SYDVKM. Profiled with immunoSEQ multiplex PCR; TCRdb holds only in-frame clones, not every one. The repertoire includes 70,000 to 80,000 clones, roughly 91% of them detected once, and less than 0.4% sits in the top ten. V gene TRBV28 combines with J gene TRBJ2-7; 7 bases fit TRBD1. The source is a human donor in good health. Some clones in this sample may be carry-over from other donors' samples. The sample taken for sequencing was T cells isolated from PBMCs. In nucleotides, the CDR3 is TGTGCCAGCAGTACTCACAGGGGCCCGTACGAGCAGTACTTC. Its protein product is CASSTHRGPYEQYF.